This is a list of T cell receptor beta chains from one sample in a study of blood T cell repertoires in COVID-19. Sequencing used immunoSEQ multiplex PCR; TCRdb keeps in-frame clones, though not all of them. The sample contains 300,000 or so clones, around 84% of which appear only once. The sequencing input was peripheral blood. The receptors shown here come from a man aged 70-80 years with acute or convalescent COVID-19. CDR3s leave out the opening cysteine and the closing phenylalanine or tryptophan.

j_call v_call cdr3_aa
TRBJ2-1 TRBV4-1 ASSPGGSYNEQF
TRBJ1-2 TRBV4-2 ASSQDQGANYGYT
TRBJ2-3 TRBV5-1 ASSLAGVHGGTDTQY
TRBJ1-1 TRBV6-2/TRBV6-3 ASSADRDGTEAF
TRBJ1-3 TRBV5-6 ASSLPRGRGNTIY
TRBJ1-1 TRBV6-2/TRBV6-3 ASSTRYTEAF
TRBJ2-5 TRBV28 ASTLRGGRETQY
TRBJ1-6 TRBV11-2 ASSFERQGWSPLH
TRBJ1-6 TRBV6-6 ASSRYRVPGRYNSPLH
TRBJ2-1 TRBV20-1 SAMYNGQF
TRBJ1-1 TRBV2 ASRTDRWGTEAF
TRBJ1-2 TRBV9 ASSVGGHADPYT
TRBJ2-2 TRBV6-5 ASSGTGSTGELF
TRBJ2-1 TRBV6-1 ASSAVLAGVYNEQF
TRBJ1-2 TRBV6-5 ASSTGGRDGYT
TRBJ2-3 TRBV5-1 ASSLGLAGSDTQY
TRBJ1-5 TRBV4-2 ASSQDTSQQPQH
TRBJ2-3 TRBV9 ASSGRQTDTQY
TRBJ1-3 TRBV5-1 ASSLTGFSGNTIY
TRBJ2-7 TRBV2 ASKRDRSLYEQY
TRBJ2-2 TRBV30 AWSVLAGVNTGELF
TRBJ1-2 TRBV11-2 ASGQNRVGYT
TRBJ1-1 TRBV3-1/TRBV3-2 ASSQGTANTEAF
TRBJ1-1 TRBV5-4 ASSSGFTEAF
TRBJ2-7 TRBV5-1 ASSGGDSTHEQY